The present entry profiles one T cell receptor beta chain with its context. Looked up from germline, CDR1 is SGDLS and CDR2 is YYNGEE. J was trimmed by 0 bases and V by 3 bases; bases with no gene match: 7. CDR3 length: 16 residues. These data are taken from a study of cytomegalovirus exposure and HLA in healthy donors. Vbeta (60) and Jbeta (13) primers were used in the PCR. This table comes from immunoSEQ multiplex PCR, and its TCRdb copy is limited to in-frame clones, with some not included. The table records under 200,000 clones, 79% of them present only once. The rearrangement uses TRBV9 and TRBJ2-3; 7 bases map to TRBD2. The TCR originated in a woman in her thirties or forties in good health and CMV-seronegative. The sample consisted of PBMCs. The CDR3 loop reads CASSASIAGSTDTQYF. The CDR3 coding sequence is TGTGCCAGCAGCGCGTCAATAGCGGGTAGCACAGATACGCAGTATTTT.